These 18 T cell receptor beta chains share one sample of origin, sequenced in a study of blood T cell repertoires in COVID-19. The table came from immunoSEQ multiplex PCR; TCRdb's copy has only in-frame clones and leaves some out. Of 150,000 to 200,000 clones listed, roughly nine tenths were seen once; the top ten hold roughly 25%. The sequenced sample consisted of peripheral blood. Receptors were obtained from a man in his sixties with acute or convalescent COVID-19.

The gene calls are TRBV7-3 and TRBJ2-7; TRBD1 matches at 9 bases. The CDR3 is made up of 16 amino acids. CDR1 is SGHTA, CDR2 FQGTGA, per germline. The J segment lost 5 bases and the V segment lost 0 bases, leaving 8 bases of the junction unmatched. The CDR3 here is CASSLTLGTGGDEQYF. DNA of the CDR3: TGTGCCAGCAGCTTAACGTTAGGTACAGGGGGCGACGAGCAGTACTTC.

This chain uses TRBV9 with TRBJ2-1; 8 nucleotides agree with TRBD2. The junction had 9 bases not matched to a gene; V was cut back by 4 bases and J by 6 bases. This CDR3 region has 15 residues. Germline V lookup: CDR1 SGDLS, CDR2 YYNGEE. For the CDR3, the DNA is TGTGCCAGCAGCCCCGGGGGGGTTAGCGCCAATGAGCAGTTCTTC. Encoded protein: CASSPGGVSANEQFF.

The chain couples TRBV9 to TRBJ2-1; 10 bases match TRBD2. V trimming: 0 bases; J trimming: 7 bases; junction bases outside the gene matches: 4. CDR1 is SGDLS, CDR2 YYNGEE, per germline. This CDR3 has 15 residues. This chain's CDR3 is CASSVEIAGGNEQFF. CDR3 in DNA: TGTGCCAGCAGCGTAGAAATAGCGGGAGGTAATGAGCAGTTCTTC.

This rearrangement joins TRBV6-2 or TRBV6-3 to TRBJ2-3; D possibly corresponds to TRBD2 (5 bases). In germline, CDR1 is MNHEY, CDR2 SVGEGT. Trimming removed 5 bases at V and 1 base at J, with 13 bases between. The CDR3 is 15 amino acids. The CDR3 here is CASSATRTGTDTQYF. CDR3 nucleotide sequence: TGTGCCAGCAGTGCCACTAGGACTGGCACAGATACGCAGTATTTT.

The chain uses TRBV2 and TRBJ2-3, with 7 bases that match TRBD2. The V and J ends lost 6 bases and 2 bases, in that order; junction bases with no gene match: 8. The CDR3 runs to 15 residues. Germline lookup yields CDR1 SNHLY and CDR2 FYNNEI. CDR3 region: CASSQRGTVTDTQYF. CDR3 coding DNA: TGTGCCAGCAGCCAGCGGGGAACCGTCACAGATACGCAGTATTTT.

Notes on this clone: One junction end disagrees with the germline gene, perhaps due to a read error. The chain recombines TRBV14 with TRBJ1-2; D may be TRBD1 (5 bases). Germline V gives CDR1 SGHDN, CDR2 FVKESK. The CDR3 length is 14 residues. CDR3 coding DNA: TGTGCCAGCAGCCAAGATGCGGGGACCTATGGCTGCACCTTC. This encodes CASSQDAGTYGCTF.

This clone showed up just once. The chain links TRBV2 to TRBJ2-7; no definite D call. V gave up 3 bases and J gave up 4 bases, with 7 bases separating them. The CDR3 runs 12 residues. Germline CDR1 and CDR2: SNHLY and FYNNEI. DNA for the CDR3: TGTGCCAGCAGTGAGACTGATTACGAGCAGTACTTC. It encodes CASSETDYEQYF.

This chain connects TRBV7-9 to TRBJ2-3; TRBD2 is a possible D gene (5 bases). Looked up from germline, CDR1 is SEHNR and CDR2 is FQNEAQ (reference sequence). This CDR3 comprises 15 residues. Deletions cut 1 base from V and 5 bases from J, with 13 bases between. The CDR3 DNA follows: TGTGCCAGCAGCTTAGTTTTTGGTAGCGTAGATACGCAGTATTTT. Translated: CASSLVFGSVDTQYF.

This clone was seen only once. The CDR3 DNA reads as TGTGCCAGTAGTCCCCCGACAGCGTCTGGAAACACCATATATTTT. Encoded protein: CASSPPTASGNTIYF. The genes are TRBV19 and TRBJ1-3, with a tentative D call TRBD1 (5 bases). From germline, CDR1 is LNHDA and CDR2 SQIVND (reference sequence). CDR3 length: 15 residues. The V end lost 5 bases, the J end lost 1 base, and 12 bases lay between the germline ends.

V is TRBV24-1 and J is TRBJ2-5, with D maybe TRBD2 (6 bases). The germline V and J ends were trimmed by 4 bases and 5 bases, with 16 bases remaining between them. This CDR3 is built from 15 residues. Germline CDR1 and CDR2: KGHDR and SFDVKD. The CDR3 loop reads CATSDPGRGGETQYF. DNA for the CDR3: TGTGCCACCAGTGACCCGGGCAGAGGAGGGGAGACCCAGTACTTC.

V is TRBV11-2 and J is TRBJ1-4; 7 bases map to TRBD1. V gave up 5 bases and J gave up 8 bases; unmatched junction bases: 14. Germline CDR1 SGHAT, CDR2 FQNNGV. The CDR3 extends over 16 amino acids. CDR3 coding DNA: TGTGCCAGCAGCGCCGACCACAGGGGCGGAATAGAAAAACTGTTTTTT. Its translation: CASSADHRGGIEKLFF.

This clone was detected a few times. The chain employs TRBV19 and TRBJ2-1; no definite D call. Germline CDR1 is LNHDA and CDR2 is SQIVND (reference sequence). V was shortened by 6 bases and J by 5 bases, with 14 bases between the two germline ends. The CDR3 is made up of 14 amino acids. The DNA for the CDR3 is TGTGCCAGTAGGCCGGGTGCGCAGAACAATGAGCAGTTCTTC. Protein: CASRPGAQNNEQFF.

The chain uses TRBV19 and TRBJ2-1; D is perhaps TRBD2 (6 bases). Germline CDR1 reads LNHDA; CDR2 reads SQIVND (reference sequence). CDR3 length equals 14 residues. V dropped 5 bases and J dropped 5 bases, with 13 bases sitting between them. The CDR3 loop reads CASSPRTKNNEQFF. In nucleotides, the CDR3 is TGTGCCAGTAGTCCCAGGACTAAAAACAATGAGCAGTTCTTC.

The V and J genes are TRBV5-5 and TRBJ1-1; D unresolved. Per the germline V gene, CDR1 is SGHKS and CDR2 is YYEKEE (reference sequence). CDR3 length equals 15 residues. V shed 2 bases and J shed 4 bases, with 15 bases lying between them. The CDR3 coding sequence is TGTGCCAGCAGCTTTAATCGGGGTTTAGGCACTGAAGCTTTCTTT. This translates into CASSFNRGLGTEAFF.

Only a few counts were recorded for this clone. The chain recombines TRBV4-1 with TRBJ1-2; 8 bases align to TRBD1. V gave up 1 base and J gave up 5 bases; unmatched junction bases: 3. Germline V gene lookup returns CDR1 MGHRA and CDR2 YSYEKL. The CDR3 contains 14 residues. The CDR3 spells CASSQVYRGYGYTF. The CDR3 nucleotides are TGCGCCAGCAGCCAAGTTTACAGGGGGTATGGCTACACCTTC.

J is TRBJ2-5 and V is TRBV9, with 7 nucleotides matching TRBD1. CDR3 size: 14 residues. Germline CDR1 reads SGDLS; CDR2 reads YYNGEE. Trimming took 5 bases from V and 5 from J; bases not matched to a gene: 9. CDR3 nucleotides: TGTGCCAGCAGTTCCGGACAGGCGTGGGAGACCCAGTACTTC. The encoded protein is CASSSGQAWETQYF.

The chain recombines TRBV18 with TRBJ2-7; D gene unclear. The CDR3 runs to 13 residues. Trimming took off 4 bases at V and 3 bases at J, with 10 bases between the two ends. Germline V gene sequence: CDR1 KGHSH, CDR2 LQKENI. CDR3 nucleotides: TGTGCCAGCTCACGTTCATTCAGCTACGAGCAGTACGTC. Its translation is CASSRSFSYEQYV.

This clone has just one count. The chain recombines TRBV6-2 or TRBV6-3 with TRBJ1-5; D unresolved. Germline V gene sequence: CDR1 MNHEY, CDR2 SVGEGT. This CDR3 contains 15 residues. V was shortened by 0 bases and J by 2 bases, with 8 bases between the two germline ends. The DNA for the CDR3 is TGTGCCAGCAGTTACTCCTCCCAGGGCAATCAGCCCCAGCATTTT. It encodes CASSYSSQGNQPQHF.